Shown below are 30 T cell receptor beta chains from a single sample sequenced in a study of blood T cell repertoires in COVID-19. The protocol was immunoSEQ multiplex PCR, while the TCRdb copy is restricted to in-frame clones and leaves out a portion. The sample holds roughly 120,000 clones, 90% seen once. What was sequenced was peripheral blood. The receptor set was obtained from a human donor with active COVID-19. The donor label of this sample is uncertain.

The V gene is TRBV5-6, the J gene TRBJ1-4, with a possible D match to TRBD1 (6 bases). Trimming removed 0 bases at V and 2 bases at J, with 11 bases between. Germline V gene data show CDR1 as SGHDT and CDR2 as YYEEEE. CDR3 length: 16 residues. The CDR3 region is CASSLAGAVTNEKLFF. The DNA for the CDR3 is TGTGCCAGCAGCTTGGCAGGGGCGGTTACTAATGAAAAACTGTTTTTT. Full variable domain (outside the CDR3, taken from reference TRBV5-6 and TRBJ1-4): DAGVTQSPTHLIKTRGQQVTLRCSPKSGHDTVSWYQQALGQGPQFIFQYYEEEERQRGNFPDRFSGHQFPNYSSELNVNALLLGDSALYLCASSLAGAVTNEKLFFGSGTQLSVL.

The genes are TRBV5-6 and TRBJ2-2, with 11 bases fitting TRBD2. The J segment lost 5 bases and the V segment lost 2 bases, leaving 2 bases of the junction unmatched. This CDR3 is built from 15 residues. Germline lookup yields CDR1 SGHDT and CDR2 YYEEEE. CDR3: CASSFTSGGTGELFF. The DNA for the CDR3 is TGTGCCAGCAGCTTTACTAGCGGGGGAACCGGGGAGCTGTTTTTT.

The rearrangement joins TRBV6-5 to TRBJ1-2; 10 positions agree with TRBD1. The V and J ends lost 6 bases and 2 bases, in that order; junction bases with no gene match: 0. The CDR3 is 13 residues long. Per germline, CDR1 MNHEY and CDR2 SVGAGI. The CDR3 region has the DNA TGTGCCAGCAGGGACAGGGGGAACTATGGCTACACCTTC. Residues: CASRDRGNYGYTF.

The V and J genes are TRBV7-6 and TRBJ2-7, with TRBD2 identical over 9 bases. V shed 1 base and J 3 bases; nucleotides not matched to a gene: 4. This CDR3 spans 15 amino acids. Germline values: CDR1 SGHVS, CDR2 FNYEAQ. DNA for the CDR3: TGTGCCAGCAGCTTAGAAGCGGGGGGCCTCTACGAGCAGTACTTC. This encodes CASSLEAGGLYEQYF. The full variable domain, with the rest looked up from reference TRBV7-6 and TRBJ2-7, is GAGVSQSPRYKVTKRGQDVALRCDPISGHVSLYWYRQALGQGPEFLTYFNYEAQQDKSGLPNDRFSAERPEGSISTLTIQRTEQRDSAMYRCASSLEAGGLYEQYFGPGTRLTVT.

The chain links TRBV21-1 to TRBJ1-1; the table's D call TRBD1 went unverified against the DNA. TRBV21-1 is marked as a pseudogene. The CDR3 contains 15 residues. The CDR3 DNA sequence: TGTGCCAGCAGCACGTACAGATCATATCACACTGAAGCTTTCTTT. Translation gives CASSTYRSYHTEAFF.

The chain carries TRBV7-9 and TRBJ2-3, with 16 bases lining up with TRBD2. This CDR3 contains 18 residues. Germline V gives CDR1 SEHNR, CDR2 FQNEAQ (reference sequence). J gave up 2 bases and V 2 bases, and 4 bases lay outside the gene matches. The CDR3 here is CASSLPGLAGGSTDTQYF. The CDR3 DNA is TGTGCCAGCAGCTTACCGGGACTAGCGGGGGGGTCCACAGATACGCAGTATTTT.

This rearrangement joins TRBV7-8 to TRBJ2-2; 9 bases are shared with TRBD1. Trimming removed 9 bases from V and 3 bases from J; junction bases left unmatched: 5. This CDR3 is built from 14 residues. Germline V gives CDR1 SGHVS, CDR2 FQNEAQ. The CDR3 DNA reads TGTGCCAGTTCCCGGGACAGGGACACCGGGGAGCTGTTTTTT. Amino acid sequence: CASSRDRDTGELFF.

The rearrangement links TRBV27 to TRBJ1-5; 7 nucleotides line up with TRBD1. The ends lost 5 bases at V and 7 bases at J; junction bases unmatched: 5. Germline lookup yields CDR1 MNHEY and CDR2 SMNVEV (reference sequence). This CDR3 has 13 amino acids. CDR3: CASSPGGIQPQHF. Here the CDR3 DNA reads TGTGCCAGCAGTCCAGGGGGGATCCAGCCCCAGCATTTT.

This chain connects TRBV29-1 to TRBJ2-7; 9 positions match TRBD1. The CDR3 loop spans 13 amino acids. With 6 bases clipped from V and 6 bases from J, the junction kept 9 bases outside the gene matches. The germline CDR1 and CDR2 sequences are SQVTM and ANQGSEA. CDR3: CSVAQGAISEQYF. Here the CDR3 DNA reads TGCAGCGTGGCACAGGGGGCGATTTCCGAGCAGTACTTC.

The CDR3 DNA reads as TGCGCCAGCAGCCAAGATGGCCGGCGACAGGGGGCGAGCTACAATGAGCAGTTCTTC. Protein product: CASSQDGRRQGASYNEQFF. This chain joins TRBV4-3 and TRBJ2-1; 10 nucleotides align to TRBD1. The germline gives CDR1 LGHNA, CDR2 YSLEER. The CDR3 has 19 amino acids. V was pared by 0 bases and J by 3 bases, with 11 bases of the junction left unmatched.

The CDR3 sequence: CASSAGTSGVTDTQYF. CDR3 sequence (DNA): TGTGCCAGCAGCGCGGGGACTAGCGGGGTCACAGATACGCAGTATTTT. This chain links TRBV5-4 with TRBJ2-3, with 13 nucleotides matching TRBD2. The CDR3 covers 16 residues. Trimming at V came to 4 bases and at J to 2 bases, leaving 4 bases not matched to a gene. Germline loops: CDR1 SGHNT, CDR2 YYREEE (reference sequence).

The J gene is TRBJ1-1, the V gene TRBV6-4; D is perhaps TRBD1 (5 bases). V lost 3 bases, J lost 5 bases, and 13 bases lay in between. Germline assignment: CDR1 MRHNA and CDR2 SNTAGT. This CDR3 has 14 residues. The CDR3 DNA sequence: TGTGCCAGCAGTGAAGTCTTGGGGGGGACTGAAGCTTTCTTT. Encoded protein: CASSEVLGGTEAFF.

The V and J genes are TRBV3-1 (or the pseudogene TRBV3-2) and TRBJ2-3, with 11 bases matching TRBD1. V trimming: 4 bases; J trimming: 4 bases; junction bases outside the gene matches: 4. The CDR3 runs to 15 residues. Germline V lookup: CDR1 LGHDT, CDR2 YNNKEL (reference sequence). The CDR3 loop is CASSLGQGVADTQYF. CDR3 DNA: TGTGCCAGCAGCCTGGGACAGGGGGTTGCAGATACGCAGTATTTT.

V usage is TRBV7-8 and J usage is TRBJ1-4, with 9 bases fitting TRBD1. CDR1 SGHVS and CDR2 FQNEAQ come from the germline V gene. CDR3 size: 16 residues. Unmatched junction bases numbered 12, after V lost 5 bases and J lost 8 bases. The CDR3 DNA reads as TGTGCCAGCAGCCCCCTTATGGGACAGGGATACGAAAAACTGTTTTTT. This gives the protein CASSPLMGQGYEKLFF.

The CDR3 sequence is CATSREPGSEAFF. As DNA, the CDR3 is TGTGCCACCAGCAGGGAACCAGGGTCTGAAGCTTTCTTT. The chain couples TRBV15 to TRBJ1-1, with D perhaps TRBD1 (5 bases). Trimming removed 3 bases at V and 6 bases at J, with 11 bases between. The CDR3 covers 13 residues. Germline assignment: CDR1 LNHNV and CDR2 YYDKDF (reference sequence).

CDR3 DNA: TGTGCCAGCTCATGGACAGGGGGCGTTTTGAGTGAGCAGTTCTTC. As protein: CASSWTGGVLSEQFF. This sequence joins TRBV5-5 and TRBJ2-1, with 11 bases fitting TRBD1. The V gene end was trimmed by 7 bases and the J gene end by 9 bases; junction bases not matched to a gene: 12. CDR1 SGHKS and CDR2 YYEKEE come from the germline V gene (reference sequence). The CDR3 runs to 15 residues.

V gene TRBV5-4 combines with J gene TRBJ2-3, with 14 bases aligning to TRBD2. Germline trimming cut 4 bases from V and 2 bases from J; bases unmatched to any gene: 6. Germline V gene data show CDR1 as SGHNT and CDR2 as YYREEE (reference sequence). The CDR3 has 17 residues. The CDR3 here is CASSRGLAGAFTDTQYF. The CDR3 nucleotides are TGTGCCAGCAGCCGGGGACTAGCGGGGGCCTTCACAGATACGCAGTATTTT.

The CDR3 DNA reads as TGTGCCAGTAGTATTTTTGAGTACTGGAGGGCCTACAATGAGCAGTTCTTC. This sequence encodes CASSIFEYWRAYNEQFF. The V call is TRBV19, the J call TRBJ2-1, with D perhaps matching TRBD2 (6 bases). Germline assignment: CDR1 LNHDA and CDR2 SQIVND (reference sequence). Trimming removed 3 bases at V and 2 bases at J, with 17 bases between. This CDR3 spans 17 amino acids.

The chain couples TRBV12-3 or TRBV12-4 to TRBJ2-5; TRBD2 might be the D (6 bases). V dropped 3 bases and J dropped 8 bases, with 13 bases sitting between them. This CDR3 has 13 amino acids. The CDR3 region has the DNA TGTGCCAGCAGTTTGGCGGGGACTCTCACCCAGTACTTC. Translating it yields CASSLAGTLTQYF.

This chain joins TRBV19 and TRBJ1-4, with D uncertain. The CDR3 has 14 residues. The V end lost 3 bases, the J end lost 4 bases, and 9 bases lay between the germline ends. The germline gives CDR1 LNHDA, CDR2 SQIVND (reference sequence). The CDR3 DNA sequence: TGTGCCAGTAGTATCAGGAGGAATAATGAAAAACTGTTTTTT. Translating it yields CASSIRRNNEKLFF.

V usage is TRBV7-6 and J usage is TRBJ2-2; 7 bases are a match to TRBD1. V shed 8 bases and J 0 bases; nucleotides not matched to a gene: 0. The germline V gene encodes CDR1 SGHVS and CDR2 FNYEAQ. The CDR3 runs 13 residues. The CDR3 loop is CASQGANTGELFF. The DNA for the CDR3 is TGTGCCAGCCAGGGGGCGAACACCGGGGAGCTGTTTTTT.

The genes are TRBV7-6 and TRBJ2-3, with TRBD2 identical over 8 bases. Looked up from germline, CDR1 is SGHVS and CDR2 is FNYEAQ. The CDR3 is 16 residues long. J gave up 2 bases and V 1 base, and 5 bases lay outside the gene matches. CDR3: CASSLGAGGFTDTQYF. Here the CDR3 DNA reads TGTGCCAGCAGCTTAGGGGCGGGGGGCTTCACAGATACGCAGTATTTT.

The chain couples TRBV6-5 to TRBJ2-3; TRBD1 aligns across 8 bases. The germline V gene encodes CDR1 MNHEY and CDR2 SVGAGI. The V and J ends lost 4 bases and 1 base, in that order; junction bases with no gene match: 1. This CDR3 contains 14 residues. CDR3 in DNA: TGTGCCAGCAGTTTGACAGGGGGCACAGATACGCAGTATTTT. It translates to CASSLTGGTDTQYF.

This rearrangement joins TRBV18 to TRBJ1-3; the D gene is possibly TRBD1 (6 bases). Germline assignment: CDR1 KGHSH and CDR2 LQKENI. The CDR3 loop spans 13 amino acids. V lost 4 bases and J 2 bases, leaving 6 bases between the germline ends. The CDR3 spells CASSRGPGNTIYF. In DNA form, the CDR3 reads TGTGCCAGCTCACGGGGGCCTGGAAACACCATATATTTT.

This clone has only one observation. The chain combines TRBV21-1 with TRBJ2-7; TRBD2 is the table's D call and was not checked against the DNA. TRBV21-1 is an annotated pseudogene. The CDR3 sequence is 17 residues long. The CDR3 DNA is TGTGCCAGCAGCAAAGATCTGTTCGACCCGGGGGCCTACGAGCAGTACTTC. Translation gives CASSKDLFDPGAYEQYF.

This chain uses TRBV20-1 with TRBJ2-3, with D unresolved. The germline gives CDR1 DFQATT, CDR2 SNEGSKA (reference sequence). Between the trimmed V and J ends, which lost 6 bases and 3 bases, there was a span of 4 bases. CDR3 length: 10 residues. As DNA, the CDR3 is TGCAGTGCCCTTACAGATACGCAGTATTTT. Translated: CSALTDTQYF.

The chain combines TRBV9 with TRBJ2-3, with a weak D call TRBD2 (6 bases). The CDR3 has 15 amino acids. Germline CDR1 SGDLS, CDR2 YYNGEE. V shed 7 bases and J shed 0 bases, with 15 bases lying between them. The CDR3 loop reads CASARRGISTDTQYF. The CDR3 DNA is TGTGCCAGCGCGAGGCGGGGTATCAGCACAGATACGCAGTATTTT.

The chain's CDR3 is CASSPGTVIATNEKLFF. Written as DNA, the CDR3 is TGTGCCAGCTCACCTGGTACTGTAATTGCAACTAATGAAAAACTGTTTTTT. The J gene is TRBJ1-4, the V gene TRBV18; D unclear. V lost 3 bases and J lost 0, with 14 bases in between. The length of the CDR3 is 17 residues. Per germline, CDR1 KGHSH and CDR2 LQKENI.

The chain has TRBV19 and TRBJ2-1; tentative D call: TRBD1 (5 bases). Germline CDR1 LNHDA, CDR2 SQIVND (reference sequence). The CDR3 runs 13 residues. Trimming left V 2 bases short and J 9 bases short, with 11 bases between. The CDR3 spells CASSIQGFGEQFF. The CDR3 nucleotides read TGTGCCAGTAGTATACAGGGTTTTGGTGAGCAGTTCTTC.

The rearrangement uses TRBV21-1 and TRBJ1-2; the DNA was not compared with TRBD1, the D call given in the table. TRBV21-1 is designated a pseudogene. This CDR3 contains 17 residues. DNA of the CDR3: TGTGCCAGCAGCAAACCTCCTCGGGACAGCACTAACTATGGCTACACCTTC. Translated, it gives CASSKPPRDSTNYGYTF.